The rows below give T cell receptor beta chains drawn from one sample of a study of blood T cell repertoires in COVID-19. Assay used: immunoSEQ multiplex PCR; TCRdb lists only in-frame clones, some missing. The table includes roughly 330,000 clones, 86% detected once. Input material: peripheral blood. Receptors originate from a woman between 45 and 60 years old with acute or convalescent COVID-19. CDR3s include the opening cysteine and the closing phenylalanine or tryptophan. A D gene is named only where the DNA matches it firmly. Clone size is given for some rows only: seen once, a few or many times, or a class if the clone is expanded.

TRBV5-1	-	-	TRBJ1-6	TGCGCCAGCAGCGGAAATAAAGCGCCGGATTCACCCCTCCACTTT	CASSGNKAPDSPLHF
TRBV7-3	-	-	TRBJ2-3	TGTGCCAGCAGCTTGGGCGGGGAATCGCAGTATTTT	CASSLGGESQYF
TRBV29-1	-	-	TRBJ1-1	TGCAGCGTTGACCCGCACGGAGGGAGGGATGAAGCTTTCTTT	CSVDPHGGRDEAFF
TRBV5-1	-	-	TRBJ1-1	TGCGCCAGCAGCTTGGAAGCGAGCACTGAAGCTTTCTTT	CASSLEASTEAFF
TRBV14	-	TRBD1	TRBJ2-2	TGTGCCAGCAGCTCACAGGGGGCCACCGGGGAGCTGTTTTTT	CASSSQGATGELFF
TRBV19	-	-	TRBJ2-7	TGTGCCAGTAGCGCTCCGGGACTCCTCTACGAGCAGTACTTC	CASSAPGLLYEQYF
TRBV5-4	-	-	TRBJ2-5	TGTGCCAGCAGCTTGGGCGTGGCAGGGAGGGAGACCCAGTACTTC	CASSLGVAGRETQYF
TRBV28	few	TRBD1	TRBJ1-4	TGTGCCAGCAGTTTAGGGACAGGGTATACCGTTAATGAAAAACTGTTTTTT	CASSLGTGYTVNEKLFF
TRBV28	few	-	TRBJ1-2	TGTGCCAGCAGTTTTCGGGGGAACTATGGCTACACCTTC	CASSFRGNYGYTF
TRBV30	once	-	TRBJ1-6	TGTGCCTGGAGTCCGGGACTATATAATTCACCCCTCCACTTT	CAWSPGLYNSPLHF
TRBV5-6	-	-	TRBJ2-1	TGTGCCAGCAGCTTGGGTTTACGGAGCTCCTACAATGAGCAGTTCTTC	CASSLGLRSSYNEQFF
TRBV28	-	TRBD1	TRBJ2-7	TGTGCCAGCATCACCGACAGGGACCACTACGAGCAGTACTTC	CASITDRDHYEQYF
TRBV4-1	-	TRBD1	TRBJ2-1	TGCGCCAGCAGCCAAGATTGGTGGACAGGGGCCAATGAGCAGTTCTTC	CASSQDWWTGANEQFF
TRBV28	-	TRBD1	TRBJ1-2	TGTGCCAGCAGCTACATCGACAGGGCAAACTATGGCTACACCTTC	CASSYIDRANYGYTF
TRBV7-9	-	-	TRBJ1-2	TGTGCCAGCAGCTTTTCCCGGACAGCTAACTATGGCTACACCTTC	CASSFSRTANYGYTF
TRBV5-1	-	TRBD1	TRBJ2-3	TGCGCCAGCAGCAGGACAGGGACCACTACAGATACGCAGTATTTT	CASSRTGTTTDTQYF
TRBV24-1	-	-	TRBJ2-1	TGTGCCACCAGTGACGCAGGGGCGGTATCCTACAATGAGCAGTTCTTC	CATSDAGAVSYNEQFF
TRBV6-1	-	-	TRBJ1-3	TGTGCCAGCAGTGAGGGGCTATCTGGAAACACCATATATTTT	CASSEGLSGNTIYF
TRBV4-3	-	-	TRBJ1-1	TGCGCCAGCAGCCGGGACACTGGAGGAGACACTGAAGCTTTCTTT	CASSRDTGGDTEAFF
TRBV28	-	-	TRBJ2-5	TGTGCCAGCAGTGGGCTGGTCAAAGAGACCCAGTACTTC	CASSGLVKETQYF
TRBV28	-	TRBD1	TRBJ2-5	TGTGCCAGCAGTCCCATTACAGGGGGCGCGGATGCAAAGCAAGAGACCCAGTACTTC	CASSPITGGADAKQETQYF
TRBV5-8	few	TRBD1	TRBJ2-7	TGTGCCAGCAGTCGGGCGGGACAGGGGGGATACGAGCAGTACTTC	CASSRAGQGGYEQYF
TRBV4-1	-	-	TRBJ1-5	TGCGCCAGCAGCCAAGGACAGGCTAGCAATCAGCCCCAGCATTTT	CASSQGQASNQPQHF
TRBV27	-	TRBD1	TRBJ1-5	TGTGCCAGCAGTCGGGGACAGGGGGGCAATCAGCCCCAGCATTTT	CASSRGQGGNQPQHF
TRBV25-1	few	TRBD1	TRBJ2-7	TGTGCCAGCAGCCCACCGGGACAGGGCTACGAGCAGTACTTC	CASSPPGQGYEQYF
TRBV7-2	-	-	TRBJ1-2	TGTGCCAGCAGCTTAATGGGAGACTATGGCTACACCTTC	CASSLMGDYGYTF
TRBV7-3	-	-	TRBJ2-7	TGTGCCAGCAGCCCAACTCCGCAGGGGCTGAACGAGCAGTACTTC	CASSPTPQGLNEQYF
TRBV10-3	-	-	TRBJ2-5	TGTGCCATCAGTGATATCGCAGGTCGAGCTCAAGAGACCCAGTACTTC	CAISDIAGRAQETQYF
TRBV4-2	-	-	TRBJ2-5	TGTGCCAGCAGCCAAGTCCCAGGGGAGGGGTCAGTAGAAGAGACCCAGTACTTC	CASSQVPGEGSVEETQYF
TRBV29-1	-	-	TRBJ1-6	TGCAGCGCCGCACAGGGACCTGAAAATTCACCCCTCCACTTT	CSAAQGPENSPLHF
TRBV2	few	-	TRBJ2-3	TGTGCCAGCAGCTCCGGGACAAGCACAGATACGCAGTATTTT	CASSSGTSTDTQYF
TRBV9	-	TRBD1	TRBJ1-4	TGTGCCAGCAGGGGACAGGGGGACGAAAAACTGTTTTTT	CASRGQGDEKLFF
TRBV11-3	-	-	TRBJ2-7	TGTGCCAGCAGCCCCTCCTCAGGGCTCTACGAGCAGTACTTC	CASSPSSGLYEQYF
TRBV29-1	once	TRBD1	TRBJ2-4	TGCAGCGTTGAAGCCAGGGGGCAGTACTTC	CSVEARGQYF
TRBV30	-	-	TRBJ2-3	TGTGCCTGGAGGTATGGGGGGGCGGATACGCAGTATTTT	CAWRYGGADTQYF
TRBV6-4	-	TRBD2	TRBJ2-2	TGTGCCAGCTCTACGGGACTAGCGGGGACCGGGGAGCTGTTTTTT	CASSTGLAGTGELFF
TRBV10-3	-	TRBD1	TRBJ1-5	TGTGCCATCAGTGAGTCGGGACAGGGGAACAATCAGCCCCAGCATTTT	CAISESGQGNNQPQHF
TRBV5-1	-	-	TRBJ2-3	TGCGCCAGCAGCTTCAGGGGTTATAGCACAGATACGCAGTATTTT	CASSFRGYSTDTQYF
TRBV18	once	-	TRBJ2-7	TGTGCCAGCTCACCAAATTCCAGGGACAACGAGCAGTACTTC	CASSPNSRDNEQYF
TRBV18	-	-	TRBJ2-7	TGTGCCAGCTCACAGGGGCAGGGGTACTACGAGCAGTACTTC	CASSQGQGYYEQYF
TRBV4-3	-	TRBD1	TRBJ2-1	TGCGCCAGCAGCCCCGGACAGGGGCCCCTCAATGAGCAGTTCTTC	CASSPGQGPLNEQFF
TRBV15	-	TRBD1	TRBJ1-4	TGTGCCACCAGCTCTCGGACAGGGTGGGAAAAACTGTTTTTT	CATSSRTGWEKLFF
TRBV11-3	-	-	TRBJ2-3	TGTGCCAGCAGCTTAGCCCCCAGTAACACAGATACGCAGTATTTT	CASSLAPSNTDTQYF
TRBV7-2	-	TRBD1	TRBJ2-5	TGTGCCAGCAGCTTGGAAACCCGACAGGGAGAGACCCAGTACTTC	CASSLETRQGETQYF
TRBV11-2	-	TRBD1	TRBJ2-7	TGTGCCAGCAGCTGGACAGGGAGCTACGAGCAGTACTTC	CASSWTGSYEQYF
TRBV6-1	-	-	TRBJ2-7	TGTGCCAGCAGTGAACCAGGAAACTACGAGCAGTACTTC	CASSEPGNYEQYF
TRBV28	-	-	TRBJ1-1	TGTGCCAGCAGCCAGACACCAATGGCTTTCTTT	CASSQTPMAFF
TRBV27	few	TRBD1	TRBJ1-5	TGTGCCAGCAGTTTAACCCGCCCGACAGGGCGTCGAAGCAATCAGCCCCAGCATTTT	CASSLTRPTGRRSNQPQHF
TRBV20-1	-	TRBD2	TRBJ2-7	TGCAGTGTCAGCGGGAACTACGAGCAGTACTTC	CSVSGNYEQYF
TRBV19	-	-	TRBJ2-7	TGTGCCAGTAGTATGGGCCTACGTTCCTACGAGCAGTACTTC	CASSMGLRSYEQYF
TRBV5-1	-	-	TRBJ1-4	TGCGCCAGCAGCTTAATGGGACTCACCAACGAAAAACTGTTTTTT	CASSLMGLTNEKLFF
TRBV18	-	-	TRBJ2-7	TGTGCCAGCTCCGCAGGGATCCACGAGCAGTACTTC	CASSAGIHEQYF
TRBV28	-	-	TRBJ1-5	TGTGCCAGCAGTTTAGTCAGAAGCAATCAGCCCCAGCATTTT	CASSLVRSNQPQHF
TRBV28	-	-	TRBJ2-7	TGTGCCAGCAGTTTTAGTATTACCAACGAGCAGTACTTC	CASSFSITNEQYF
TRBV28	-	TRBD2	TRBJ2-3	TGTGCCAGCAGTTTGACACCCGTCACTAGCGTTTCCACAGATACGCAGTATTTT	CASSLTPVTSVSTDTQYF
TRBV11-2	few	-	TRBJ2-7	TGTGCCAGCAGCTACGGCGTGGACTTCTACGAGCAGTACTTC	CASSYGVDFYEQYF
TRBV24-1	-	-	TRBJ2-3	TGTGCCTCAGGGGCCCGGGGAACAGATACGCAGTATTTT	CASGARGTDTQYF